Listed below are T cell receptor beta chains from one sample, sequenced in a study of memory CD4+ T cells and cytomegalovirus serostatus. The assay was immunoSEQ multiplex PCR, and TCRdb's table has in-frame clones only and misses some. The top ten hold about 0.8% of the sample, which has 45,000 to 50,000 clones, roughly 78% seen once. Sequenced material: memory CD4+ T cells from blood. All receptors derive from an adult in good health and CMV-seronegative. The CDR3 runs from the conserved cysteine through the conserved F or W. The D gene is left open where the match is weak. Expanded clones get a size class; other rows say once, few or many, or leave the size out.

J gene: TRBJ1-1
D gene: -
clone size: few
CDR3 length: 12
V gene: TRBV28
CDR3 protein: CASSLPYSEAFF
CDR3 DNA: TGTGCCAGCAGCCTCCCATATTCTGAAGCTTTCTTT

J gene: TRBJ2-7
D gene: TRBD1
clone size: -
CDR3 length: 14
V gene: TRBV6-1
CDR3 protein: CASDRSGQGHEQYF
CDR3 DNA: TGTGCCAGCGATCGGTCCGGACAGGGCCACGAGCAGTACTTC

J gene: TRBJ2-7
D gene: -
clone size: -
CDR3 length: 16
V gene: TRBV11-2
CDR3 protein: CASSFYQTSRSYEQYF
CDR3 DNA: TGTGCCAGCAGCTTCTATCAGACTTCCCGCTCCTACGAGCAGTACTTC

J gene: TRBJ1-2
D gene: TRBD1
clone size: few
CDR3 length: 13
V gene: TRBV6-1
CDR3 protein: CASSGTGGVGYTF
CDR3 DNA: TGTGCCAGCAGTGGGACAGGGGGCGTTGGCTACACCTTC

J gene: TRBJ2-5
D gene: -
clone size: few
CDR3 length: 14
V gene: TRBV2
CDR3 protein: CASSERVGGETQYF
CDR3 DNA: TGTGCCAGCAGTGAACGGGTCGGGGGAGAGACCCAGTACTTC

J gene: TRBJ2-1
D gene: -
clone size: -
CDR3 length: 14
V gene: TRBV14
CDR3 protein: CASSQDGRYNEQFF
CDR3 DNA: TGTGCCAGCAGCCAAGATGGACGCTACAATGAGCAGTTCTTC

J gene: TRBJ1-2
D gene: -
clone size: -
CDR3 length: 14
V gene: TRBV19
CDR3 protein: CASTPQSGIYGYTF
CDR3 DNA: TGTGCCAGTACCCCCCAGTCGGGGATCTATGGCTACACCTTC

J gene: TRBJ1-5
D gene: -
clone size: -
CDR3 length: 12
V gene: TRBV10-3
CDR3 protein: CAISQGNQPQHF
CDR3 DNA: TGTGCCATCAGTCAGGGGAATCAGCCCCAGCATTTT

J gene: TRBJ1-2
D gene: -
clone size: -
CDR3 length: 12
V gene: TRBV2
CDR3 protein: CASSAPSYGYTF
CDR3 DNA: TGTGCCAGCAGTGCTCCCTCCTATGGCTACACCTTC

J gene: TRBJ1-3
D gene: -
clone size: many
CDR3 length: 15
V gene: TRBV2
CDR3 protein: CASSEQEVAGNTIYF
CDR3 DNA: TGTGCCAGCAGTGAACAGGAGGTAGCTGGAAACACCATATATTTT

J gene: TRBJ1-4
D gene: TRBD1
clone size: medium-sized
CDR3 length: 18
V gene: TRBV19
CDR3 protein: CASSISKDRGREIEKLFF
CDR3 DNA: TGTGCCAGTAGTATATCCAAGGACAGGGGAAGAGAGATTGAAAAACTGTTTTTT

J gene: TRBJ1-5
D gene: TRBD1
clone size: -
CDR3 length: 15
V gene: TRBV5-6
CDR3 protein: CASSFGQGNNQPQHF
CDR3 DNA: TGTGCCAGCAGCTTCGGACAGGGTAACAATCAGCCCCAGCATTTT

J gene: TRBJ1-1
D gene: -
clone size: -
CDR3 length: 11
V gene: TRBV5-8
CDR3 protein: CASSLYTEAFF
CDR3 DNA: TGTGCCAGCAGCTTGTACACTGAAGCTTTCTTT

J gene: TRBJ2-7
D gene: -
clone size: -
CDR3 length: 11
V gene: TRBV20-1
CDR3 protein: CSARVGDKQYF
CDR3 DNA: TGCAGTGCTAGAGTGGGAGATAAGCAGTACTTC

J gene: TRBJ2-1
D gene: TRBD2
clone size: -
CDR3 length: 15
V gene: TRBV5-1
CDR3 protein: CASSPGTSSYNEQFF
CDR3 DNA: TGCGCCAGCAGTCCCGGGACTAGCTCCTACAATGAGCAGTTCTTC

J gene: TRBJ2-7
D gene: -
clone size: -
CDR3 length: 11
V gene: TRBV19
CDR3 protein: CASSQAAEQYF
CDR3 DNA: TGTGCCAGTAGTCAGGCAGCCGAGCAGTACTTC

J gene: TRBJ2-3
D gene: TRBD1
clone size: -
CDR3 length: 14
V gene: TRBV29-1
CDR3 protein: CSVGGTGGADTQYF
CDR3 DNA: TGCAGCGTTGGGGGGACAGGGGGAGCAGATACGCAGTATTTT

J gene: TRBJ2-5
D gene: TRBD2
clone size: -
CDR3 length: 15
V gene: TRBV18
CDR3 protein: CASSPQAGGTETQYF
CDR3 DNA: TGTGCCAGCTCACCACAAGCGGGAGGCACCGAGACCCAGTACTTC

J gene: TRBJ2-5
D gene: TRBD2
clone size: -
CDR3 length: 15
V gene: TRBV5-1
CDR3 protein: CASSSLAGGQETQYF
CDR3 DNA: TGCGCCAGCAGCTCGTTAGCGGGAGGACAAGAGACCCAGTACTTC

J gene: TRBJ2-7
D gene: -
clone size: -
CDR3 length: 16
V gene: TRBV5-4
CDR3 protein: CASSSLLGPSSYEQYF
CDR3 DNA: TGTGCCAGCAGCTCCCTACTAGGCCCAAGCTCCTACGAGCAGTACTTC

J gene: TRBJ1-2
D gene: TRBD1
clone size: -
CDR3 length: 14
V gene: TRBV7-2
CDR3 protein: CASSLLQGADGYTF
CDR3 DNA: TGTGCCAGCAGCCTCCTACAGGGGGCGGATGGCTACACCTTC

J gene: TRBJ1-2
D gene: TRBD1
clone size: -
CDR3 length: 15
V gene: TRBV19
CDR3 protein: CASSGLDRANYGYTF
CDR3 DNA: TGTGCCAGTAGTGGATTGGACAGGGCTAACTATGGCTACACCTTC

J gene: TRBJ1-2
D gene: -
clone size: -
CDR3 length: 16
V gene: TRBV5-1
CDR3 protein: CASSLYWGRRREGYTF
CDR3 DNA: TGCGCCAGCAGCTTGTATTGGGGGAGGCGGCGGGAAGGCTACACCTTC

J gene: TRBJ2-1
D gene: -
clone size: -
CDR3 length: 16
V gene: TRBV27
CDR3 protein: CASSLNFQRSTSRQFF
CDR3 DNA: TGTGCCAGCAGTTTAAATTTCCAGCGCTCTACCTCTAGGCAGTTCTTC

J gene: TRBJ1-1
D gene: -
clone size: few
CDR3 length: 14
V gene: TRBV6-5
CDR3 protein: CASSSRQGNTEAFF
CDR3 DNA: TGTGCCAGCAGCTCCCGCCAGGGGAACACTGAAGCTTTCTTT

J gene: TRBJ1-1
D gene: TRBD1
clone size: -
CDR3 length: 15
V gene: TRBV6-1
CDR3 protein: CASRPRTGGEQEAFF
CDR3 DNA: TGTGCCAGCAGACCTAGGACAGGGGGCGAACAGGAAGCTTTCTTT

J gene: TRBJ2-1
D gene: -
clone size: -
CDR3 length: 11
V gene: TRBV25-1
CDR3 protein: CASSINNEQFF
CDR3 DNA: TGTGCCAGCAGTATCAACAATGAGCAGTTCTTC

J gene: TRBJ1-1
D gene: -
clone size: -
CDR3 length: 14
V gene: TRBV2
CDR3 protein: CASSGRVGGTEAFF
CDR3 DNA: TGTGCCAGCTCTGGGAGGGTCGGAGGGACTGAAGCTTTCTTT

J gene: TRBJ2-4
D gene: -
clone size: -
CDR3 length: 13
V gene: TRBV18
CDR3 protein: CATSSSKGNIQYF
CDR3 DNA: TGTGCCACTAGCTCGTCCAAGGGGAACATTCAGTACTTC

J gene: TRBJ1-2
D gene: TRBD1
clone size: few
CDR3 length: 14
V gene: TRBV27
CDR3 protein: CASSGQGGSYGYTF
CDR3 DNA: TGTGCCAGCAGTGGACAGGGGGGAAGCTATGGCTACACCTTC

J gene: TRBJ1-2
D gene: TRBD1
clone size: -
CDR3 length: 14
V gene: TRBV18
CDR3 protein: CASSSGQGIYGYTF
CDR3 DNA: TGTGCCAGCTCATCGGGACAGGGGATCTATGGCTACACCTTC

J gene: TRBJ2-4
D gene: -
clone size: -
CDR3 length: 15
V gene: TRBV18
CDR3 protein: CASSPPGGRQNIQYF
CDR3 DNA: TGTGCCAGCTCACCACCGGGGGGCCGGCAAAACATTCAGTACTTC

J gene: TRBJ1-4
D gene: -
clone size: -
CDR3 length: 13
V gene: TRBV5-4
CDR3 protein: CASSLDWGEKLFF
CDR3 DNA: TGTGCCAGCAGCTTGGACTGGGGGGAAAAACTGTTTTTT

J gene: TRBJ2-5
D gene: TRBD1
clone size: -
CDR3 length: 15
V gene: TRBV18
CDR3 protein: CASSPTGAPRETQYF
CDR3 DNA: TGTGCCAGCTCACCTACAGGGGCACCTAGGGAGACCCAGTACTTC

J gene: TRBJ2-3
D gene: -
clone size: -
CDR3 length: 15
V gene: TRBV7-8
CDR3 protein: CASSLAQAPGRAQYF
CDR3 DNA: TGTGCCAGCAGCTTAGCCCAGGCCCCGGGAAGAGCGCAGTATTTT

J gene: TRBJ1-5
D gene: TRBD1
clone size: -
CDR3 length: 15
V gene: TRBV27
CDR3 protein: CASRGQGASNQPQHF
CDR3 DNA: TGTGCCAGCAGGGGACAGGGGGCTAGCAATCAGCCCCAGCATTTT

J gene: TRBJ1-4
D gene: -
clone size: -
CDR3 length: 15
V gene: TRBV7-2
CDR3 protein: CASSLAFTSREKLFF
CDR3 DNA: TGTGCCAGCAGCTTAGCCTTTACAAGCCGGGAAAAACTGTTTTTT

J gene: TRBJ1-4
D gene: -
clone size: -
CDR3 length: 16
V gene: TRBV19
CDR3 protein: CASSTSLHRTNEKLFF
CDR3 DNA: TGTGCCAGTAGTACCTCCCTTCATAGAACTAATGAAAAACTGTTTTTT

J gene: TRBJ1-5
D gene: -
clone size: -
CDR3 length: 12
V gene: TRBV6-1
CDR3 protein: CASKQSNQPQHF
CDR3 DNA: TGTGCCAGCAAACAGAGCAATCAGCCCCAGCATTTT

J gene: TRBJ1-4
D gene: -
clone size: once
CDR3 length: 15
V gene: TRBV5-1
CDR3 protein: CASSLSMYPNEKLFF
CDR3 DNA: TGCGCCAGCAGCCTCTCCATGTACCCTAATGAAAAACTGTTTTTT

J gene: TRBJ1-5
D gene: -
clone size: -
CDR3 length: 13
V gene: TRBV5-1
CDR3 protein: CASSFGGNQPQHF
CDR3 DNA: TGCGCCAGCAGCTTCGGAGGAAATCAGCCCCAGCATTTT

J gene: TRBJ2-3
D gene: TRBD2
clone size: -
CDR3 length: 15
V gene: TRBV6-1
CDR3 protein: CASSGLAWVRDTQYF
CDR3 DNA: TGTGCCAGCAGTGGACTAGCGTGGGTGAGAGATACGCAGTATTTT

J gene: TRBJ1-4
D gene: -
clone size: -
CDR3 length: 13
V gene: TRBV6-6
CDR3 protein: CASSITGNEKLFF
CDR3 DNA: TGTGCCAGCAGTATCACGGGAAATGAAAAACTGTTTTTT

J gene: TRBJ2-6
D gene: -
clone size: few
CDR3 length: 16
V gene: TRBV10-3
CDR3 protein: CAISDPYSSGANVLTF
CDR3 DNA: TGTGCCATCAGTGATCCGTACAGCTCTGGGGCCAACGTCCTGACTTTC

J gene: TRBJ2-7
D gene: -
clone size: few
CDR3 length: 12
V gene: TRBV5-1
CDR3 protein: CASSLADTPQYF
CDR3 DNA: TGCGCCAGCAGCTTGGCGGATACCCCTCAGTACTTC

J gene: TRBJ1-2
D gene: TRBD1
clone size: -
CDR3 length: 15
V gene: TRBV6-6
CDR3 protein: CASRRLGQGVGGYTF
CDR3 DNA: TGTGCCAGCAGGCGCCTGGGACAGGGGGTAGGTGGCTACACCTTC

J gene: TRBJ2-7
D gene: TRBD1
clone size: -
CDR3 length: 13
V gene: TRBV28
CDR3 protein: CATRGGLTYEQYF
CDR3 DNA: TGTGCCACGAGAGGGGGCCTCACCTACGAGCAGTACTTC

J gene: TRBJ1-5
D gene: -
clone size: -
CDR3 length: 15
V gene: TRBV5-6
CDR3 protein: CASSWGAGSNQPQHF
CDR3 DNA: TGTGCCAGCAGCTGGGGGGCGGGAAGCAATCAGCCCCAGCATTTT

J gene: TRBJ1-4
D gene: TRBD1
clone size: -
CDR3 length: 14
V gene: TRBV10-2
CDR3 protein: CASSRQGTNEKLFF
CDR3 DNA: TGCGCCAGCAGTAGACAGGGGACTAATGAAAAACTGTTTTTT

J gene: TRBJ1-2
D gene: -
clone size: -
CDR3 length: 14
V gene: TRBV10-3
CDR3 protein: CAISEAGDNYGYTF
CDR3 DNA: TGTGCCATCAGTGAGGCAGGGGACAACTATGGCTACACCTTC

J gene: TRBJ2-5
D gene: -
clone size: -
CDR3 length: 15
V gene: TRBV4-2
CDR3 protein: CASSRETGWGETQYF
CDR3 DNA: TGTGCCAGCAGCCGAGAGACGGGCTGGGGAGAGACCCAGTACTTC

J gene: TRBJ2-2
D gene: -
clone size: -
CDR3 length: 12
V gene: TRBV21-1
CDR3 protein: CASSKGGRELFF
CDR3 DNA: TGTGCCAGCAGCAAAGGAGGTCGGGAGCTGTTTTTT

J gene: TRBJ2-7
D gene: -
clone size: -
CDR3 length: 13
V gene: TRBV25-1
CDR3 protein: CASFRDSSYEQYF
CDR3 DNA: TGTGCCAGCTTCCGGGATTCCTCCTACGAGCAGTACTTC

J gene: TRBJ1-6
D gene: -
clone size: once
CDR3 length: 14
V gene: TRBV30
CDR3 protein: CAWSVQANNSPLHF
CDR3 DNA: TGTGCCTGGAGTGTACAGGCAAACAATTCACCCCTCCACTTT

J gene: TRBJ2-2
D gene: -
clone size: -
CDR3 length: 14
V gene: TRBV27
CDR3 protein: CASRRQGLTGELFF
CDR3 DNA: TGTGCCAGCCGACGACAGGGACTCACCGGGGAGCTGTTTTTT

J gene: TRBJ2-2
D gene: -
clone size: -
CDR3 length: 12
V gene: TRBV10-3
CDR3 protein: CAISELAGELFF
CDR3 DNA: TGTGCCATCAGTGAATTAGCCGGGGAGCTGTTTTTT

J gene: TRBJ2-2
D gene: TRBD2
clone size: few
CDR3 length: 17
V gene: TRBV5-1
CDR3 protein: CASSLLAGGSNTGELFF
CDR3 DNA: TGCGCCAGCAGCTTACTAGCGGGGGGCTCGAACACCGGGGAGCTGTTTTTT

J gene: TRBJ1-2
D gene: -
clone size: -
CDR3 length: 15
V gene: TRBV7-9
CDR3 protein: CASSSDPRANYGYTF
CDR3 DNA: TGTGCCAGCAGCTCAGATCCGAGAGCTAACTATGGCTACACCTTC

J gene: TRBJ2-7
D gene: -
clone size: -
CDR3 length: 17
V gene: TRBV9
CDR3 protein: CASSLPRGRAVSYEQYF
CDR3 DNA: TGTGCCAGCAGCCTCCCCCGGGGGCGCGCCGTATCCTACGAGCAGTACTTC

J gene: TRBJ2-7
D gene: -
clone size: -
CDR3 length: 10
V gene: TRBV7-8
CDR3 protein: CAVSEIEQYF
CDR3 DNA: TGTGCCGTCTCGGAAATCGAGCAGTACTTC